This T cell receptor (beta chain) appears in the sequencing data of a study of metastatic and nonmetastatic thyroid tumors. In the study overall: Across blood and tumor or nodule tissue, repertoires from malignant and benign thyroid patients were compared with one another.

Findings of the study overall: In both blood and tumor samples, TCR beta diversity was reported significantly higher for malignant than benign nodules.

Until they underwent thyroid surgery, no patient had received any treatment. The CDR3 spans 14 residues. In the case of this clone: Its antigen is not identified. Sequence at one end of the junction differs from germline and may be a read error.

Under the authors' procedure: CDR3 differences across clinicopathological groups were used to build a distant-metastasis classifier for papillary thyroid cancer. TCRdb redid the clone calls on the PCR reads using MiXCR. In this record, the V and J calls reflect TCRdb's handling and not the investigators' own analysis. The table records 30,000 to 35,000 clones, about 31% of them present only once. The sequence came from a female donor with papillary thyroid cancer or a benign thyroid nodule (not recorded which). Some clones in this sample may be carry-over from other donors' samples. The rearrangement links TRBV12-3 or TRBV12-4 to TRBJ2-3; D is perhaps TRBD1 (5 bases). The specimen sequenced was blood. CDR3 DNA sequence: TGTGCCAGCAGTTGTCAGGGTAGCACAGATAGGCAGTATTTT. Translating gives CASSCQGSTDRQYF.